Sequencing of this T cell receptor (beta chain) was carried out in a study of cytomegalovirus exposure and HLA in healthy donors. Overall study results and limits: Altogether, 150 to 200 TCR beta chains were recorded as cytomegalovirus-associated.

60 Vbeta and 13 Jbeta primers were used in PCR. Repertoires were generated with immunoSEQ multiplex PCR, while TCRdb's copy carries only in-frame clones and drops some. Of 180,000 or so clones in the sample, approximately 80% were seen once. Within the sample, this clone is medium-sized. Its cognate antigen is unknown. CDR3 size: 15 residues. The V gene end was trimmed by 10 bases and the J gene end by 7 bases; junction bases not matched to a gene: 13. Germline V gene sequence: CDR1 MNHNS, CDR2 SASEGT. The chain joins TRBV6-1 to TRBJ2-1, with 10 bases that match TRBD1. Sequencing was done on a sample of PBMCs. This sequence originates from a woman aged 18-29 years in good health and CMV-seronegative. The CDR3 DNA sequence: TGTGCCATTCCGAGGGGGACAGGGGACGTAAATGAGCAGTTCTTC. It is translated as CAIPRGTGDVNEQFF.